This record concerns one T cell receptor beta chain sequence. Its antigen is not known. The method was immunoSEQ multiplex PCR; TCRdb's version includes in-frame clones alone and lacks a portion of them. This sample yields 9,500 to 15,000 clones, of which 84% are seen a single time; 25% to 35% belongs to the top ten. This record belongs to a study of radiotherapy plus CTLA-4 blockade in lung cancer. Study as a whole: Objective responses were seen in around 19% of patients, disease control in less than 40%. Study-wide results and caveats: Reports identified early blood T cell clone dynamics, with interferon-beta, as the best response predictor.

This CDR3 has 13 amino acids. V lost 4 bases and J lost 0, with 6 bases in between. Germline V gene lookup returns CDR1 MNHEY and CDR2 SMNVEV (reference sequence). The rearrangement uses TRBV27 and TRBJ1-1; D is unclear. The sequence was collected from a human donor with non-small cell lung cancer that progressed on radiotherapy plus ipilimumab. The sample here was peripheral blood, taken from a patient treated with radiotherapy plus ipilimumab. The DNA for the CDR3 is TGTGCCAGCAGTTACGGAATGAACACTGAAGCTTTCTTT. This codes for CASSYGMNTEAFF.